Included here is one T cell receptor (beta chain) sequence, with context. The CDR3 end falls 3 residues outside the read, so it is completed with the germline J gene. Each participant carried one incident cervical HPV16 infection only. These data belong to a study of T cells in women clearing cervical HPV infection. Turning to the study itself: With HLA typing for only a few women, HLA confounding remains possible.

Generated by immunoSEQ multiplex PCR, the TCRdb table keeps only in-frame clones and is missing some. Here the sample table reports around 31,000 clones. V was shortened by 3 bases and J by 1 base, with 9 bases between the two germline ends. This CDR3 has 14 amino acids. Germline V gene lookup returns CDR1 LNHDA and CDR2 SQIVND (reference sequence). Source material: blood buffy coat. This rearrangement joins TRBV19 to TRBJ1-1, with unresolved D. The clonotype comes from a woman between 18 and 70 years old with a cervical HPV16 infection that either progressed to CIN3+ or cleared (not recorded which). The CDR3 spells CASSMVPGNTEAFF. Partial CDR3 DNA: TGTGCCAGTAGTATGGTCCCGGGGAACACTGAA.